This T cell receptor beta chain was identified during a study of lymphopenia after photon versus proton radiotherapy. Findings of the study overall: In patients who died, overall survival fell as post-nadir TCR diversity dropped more.

Of note for this clone: Antigen: not known.

Germline lookup yields CDR1 MNHNS and CDR2 SASEGT. With V trimmed by 1 base and J by 5 bases, 3 bases remained unmatched. This CDR3 has 14 amino acids. Some clones are missing from TCRdb's copy, which holds only in-frame ones; the method was immunoSEQ multiplex PCR. The sample has 35,000 to 40,000 clones, under 90% seen once; the top ten hold 2.9%. The clonotype was recovered from a man aged 45-65 years with gastric cancer. This chain links TRBV6-1 with TRBJ2-7, with 9 nucleotides matching TRBD1. The input for sequencing was peripheral blood, taken from a patient treated with photon-based radiotherapy. In DNA form, the CDR3 reads TGTGCCAGCAGTGAAGGGGGGACAGGGAACGAGCAGTACTTC. This codes for CASSEGGTGNEQYF.